Listed here are 10 T cell receptor beta chains from one sample, sequenced in a study of shared clonotypes between healthy human individuals. The repertoire was sequenced with immunoSEQ multiplex PCR; TCRdb's copy has only in-frame clones and lacks some. The table includes around 720,000 clones, 73% detected once. Sequences were obtained from memory CD4+ T cells sorted from blood. The subset: CD45RA-negative fraction. These receptors all stem from a woman aged 30 to 39 in good health.

This chain joins TRBV2 and TRBJ1-5; 7 bases fit TRBD1. This CDR3 comprises 15 residues. Germline V gene data show CDR1 as SNHLY and CDR2 as FYNNEI. J was trimmed by 9 bases and V by 3 bases; bases with no gene match: 11. The CDR3 spells CASSERAGGMVPQHF. CDR3 in DNA: TGTGCCAGCAGTGAGAGGGCAGGGGGAATGGTGCCCCAGCATTTT.

V and J are TRBV5-1 and TRBJ2-1, with TRBD2 matching over 11 bases. V lost 2 bases, J lost 4 bases, and 5 bases stayed unmatched. CDR3 length equals 16 residues. CDR1 and CDR2 from the germline V gene are SGHRS and YFSETQ. The CDR3 protein is CASSFGLAGMYNEQFF. CDR3 DNA: TGCGCCAGCAGCTTTGGACTAGCGGGTATGTACAATGAGCAGTTCTTC.

The chain carries TRBV11-2 and TRBJ2-3; D call uncertain. Germline CDR1 reads SGHAT; CDR2 reads FQNNGV. Trimming took off 2 bases at V and 4 bases at J, with 7 bases between the two ends. This CDR3 is built from 13 residues. This CDR3 is CASSLSPSDTQYF. The CDR3, as DNA: TGTGCCAGCAGCTTAAGCCCGTCAGATACGCAGTATTTT.

V usage is TRBV6-1 and J usage is TRBJ2-7, with 9 positions matching TRBD1. The CDR3 loop spans 15 amino acids. Germline V gene lookup returns CDR1 MNHNS and CDR2 SASEGT. With V trimmed by 7 bases and J by 3 bases, 10 bases remained unmatched. CDR3 DNA sequence: TGTGCCAGCACCCTACAGGGGGCCCAAAACTACGAGCAGTACTTC. This gives the protein CASTLQGAQNYEQYF.

This rearrangement joins TRBV6-5 to TRBJ2-7; 8 positions match TRBD2. Germline CDR1 is MNHEY and CDR2 is SVGAGI. Trimming cost V 6 bases and J 0 bases; bases outside gene matches: 7. This CDR3 is 15 amino acids long. The CDR3 bases are TGTGCCAGCAGAGCGAGCGGGGGAAACTCCTACGAGCAGTACTTC. Its translation is CASRASGGNSYEQYF.

The chain links TRBV15 to TRBJ2-6; a possible D gene is TRBD2 (5 bases). With 3 bases removed from V and 4 bases from J, the gap between germline ends came to 16 bases. The CDR3 has 17 residues. From germline, CDR1 is LNHNV and CDR2 YYDKDF (reference sequence). The CDR3 DNA follows: TGTGCCACCAGCAGGAGGACGGACTGGGTCGGGGCCAACGTCCTGACTTTC. As protein: CATSRRTDWVGANVLTF.

The V gene is TRBV29-1, the J gene TRBJ2-3; D unresolved. Between the trimmed V and J ends, which lost 5 bases and 1 base, there was a span of 19 bases. Germline CDR1 and CDR2: SQVTM and ANQGSEA. The CDR3 covers 16 residues. The CDR3 is CSVNGRPRERTDTQYF. In nucleotides, the CDR3 is TGCAGCGTTAACGGTAGGCCCCGCGAGCGCACAGATACGCAGTATTTT.

V usage is TRBV2 and J usage is TRBJ1-2; D gene unclear. V lost 5 bases, J lost 7 bases, and 23 bases lay in between. The germline CDR1 and CDR2 sequences are SNHLY and FYNNEI. The CDR3 contains 16 residues. The CDR3 sequence: CASSQPTPKVVSGYTF. In DNA, the CDR3 is TGTGCCAGCAGTCAACCGACTCCAAAAGTGGTCTCTGGCTACACCTTC.

This rearrangement joins TRBV19 to TRBJ1-4, with no clear D. This CDR3 spans 15 amino acids. V lost 5 bases and J 3 bases, leaving 13 bases between the germline ends. CDR1 is LNHDA and CDR2 is SQIVND in the germline V gene (reference sequence). The CDR3 protein is CASSPPALANEKLFF. The CDR3 DNA follows: TGTGCCAGTAGTCCCCCGGCCCTGGCTAATGAAAAACTGTTTTTT.

The chain is built from TRBV21-1 and TRBJ2-2; the D call of TRBD2 is as the table states it, not checked on the DNA. TRBV21-1 is labeled a pseudogene. The CDR3 extends over 15 amino acids. CDR3 sequence: CASSKARVGTGELFF. Here the CDR3 DNA reads TGTGCCAGCAGCAAAGCGAGGGTCGGAACCGGGGAGCTGTTTTTT.